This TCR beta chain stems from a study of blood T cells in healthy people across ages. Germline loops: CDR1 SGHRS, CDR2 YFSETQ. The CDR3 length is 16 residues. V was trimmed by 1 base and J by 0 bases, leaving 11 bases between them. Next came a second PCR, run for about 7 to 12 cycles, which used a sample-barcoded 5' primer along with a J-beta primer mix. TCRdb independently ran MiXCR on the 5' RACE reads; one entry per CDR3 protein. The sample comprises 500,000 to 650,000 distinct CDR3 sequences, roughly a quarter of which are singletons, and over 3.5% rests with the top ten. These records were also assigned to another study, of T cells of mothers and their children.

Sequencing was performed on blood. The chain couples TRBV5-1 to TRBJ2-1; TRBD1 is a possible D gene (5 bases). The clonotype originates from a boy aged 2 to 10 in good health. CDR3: CASSLRGRSSYNEQFF. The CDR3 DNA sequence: TGCGCCAGCAGCTTGAGGGGCCGGAGCTCCTACAATGAGCAGTTCTTC.